One sample yielded the 14 T cell receptor beta chains listed below, sequenced in a study of cytomegalovirus exposure and HLA in healthy donors. The study ran its PCR with 60 Vbeta and 13 Jbeta primers. The table came from immunoSEQ multiplex PCR; TCRdb's copy has only in-frame clones and leaves some out. The table records around 100,000 clones, about 70% of them present only once. The material sequenced was PBMCs. The receptors come from a young woman in good health and CMV-seronegative.

The chain uses TRBV29-1 and TRBJ1-2; TRBD1 aligns across 8 bases. The CDR3 length is 13 residues. With V trimmed by 7 bases and J by 4 bases, 8 bases remained unmatched. CDR1 SQVTM and CDR2 ANQGSEA come from the germline V gene. CDR3 sequence reads: CSALPGQGYGYTF. The CDR3 region has the DNA TGCAGCGCCCTACCAGGACAGGGCTATGGCTACACCTTC.

This chain uses TRBV29-1 with TRBJ1-1; D uncertain. Trimming stripped 7 bases from V and 4 bases from J, with 10 bases between. Germline lookup yields CDR1 SQVTM and CDR2 ANQGSEA. The CDR3 spans 11 residues. In DNA form, the CDR3 reads TGCAGCGGCCGGGAGACCACTGAAGCTTTCTTT. Translation gives CSGRETTEAFF.

The J gene is TRBJ1-2, the V gene TRBV27, with a possible D match to TRBD1 (5 bases). This CDR3 region has 14 residues. CDR1 MNHEY and CDR2 SMNVEV come from the germline V gene (reference sequence). V was cut by 4 bases and J by 9 bases, with 18 bases left in between. CDR3 sequence: CASSYGGGGSSYTF. The DNA of the CDR3 is TGTGCCAGCAGTTATGGGGGTGGGGGGAGTAGCTACACCTTC.

The V gene is TRBV7-9, the J gene TRBJ2-2; perhaps TRBD2 as D (6 bases). The CDR3 is 16 amino acids. The germline gives CDR1 SEHNR, CDR2 FQNEAQ (reference sequence). The V gene lost 4 bases and the J gene lost 2 bases, with 14 bases spanning the gap. The CDR3 DNA reads as TGTGCCAGCAGCTGGAAAGGACTAACCAACACCGGGGAGCTGTTTTTT. Translation: CASSWKGLTNTGELFF.

V usage is TRBV2 and J usage is TRBJ1-2; D remains ambiguous. The CDR3 covers 12 residues. Trimming left V 1 base short and J 8 bases short, with 8 bases between. The germline V gene has CDR1 SNHLY and CDR2 FYNNEI. In DNA form, the CDR3 reads TGTGCCAGCAGTGAAGAATGGGAGGGCTACACCTTC. Its translation: CASSEEWEGYTF.

This chain connects TRBV2 to TRBJ1-5; 7 bases are shared with TRBD1. The CDR3 consists of 15 residues. Trimming took 5 bases from V and 6 from J; bases not matched to a gene: 10. Germline V CDR1 and CDR2: SNHLY, FYNNEI. The CDR3 here is CASSPGQFLGQPQHF. CDR3 DNA sequence: TGTGCCAGCAGTCCGGGACAGTTCCTGGGTCAGCCCCAGCATTTT.

CDR3 loop: CASSLAPGSAGEAFF. The CDR3 DNA sequence: TGTGCCAGCAGCTTAGCCCCGGGAAGCGCGGGTGAAGCTTTCTTT. This sequence joins TRBV7-8 and TRBJ1-1; D remains unclear. Germline V gene sequence: CDR1 SGHVS, CDR2 FQNEAQ. The CDR3 length is 15 residues. Trimming cost V 0 bases and J 7 bases, with 15 bases left between them. Full variable domain (rest looked up from reference TRBV7-8 and TRBJ1-1): GAGVSQSPRYKVAKRGQDVALRCDPISGHVSLFWYQQALGQGPEFLTYFQNEAQLDKSGLPSDRFFAERPEGSVSTLKIQRTQQEDSAVYLCASSLAPGSAGEAFFGQGTRLTVV.

This rearrangement joins TRBV6-1 to TRBJ2-1, with 9 nucleotides matching TRBD1. The length of the CDR3 is 15 residues. The V gene's germline CDR1 is MNHNS and CDR2 SASEGT. Trimming took 3 bases from V and 6 from J; bases not matched to a gene: 6. CDR3 nucleotides: TGTGCCAGCAGTGACGGACAGGGGCAGGTCAATGAGCAGTTCTTC. Protein sequence: CASSDGQGQVNEQFF.

This clone was counted once. The V call is TRBV7-8, the J call TRBJ2-5; TRBD1 might be the D (6 bases). The CDR3 covers 14 residues. Trimming stripped 6 bases from V and 5 bases from J, with 16 bases between. Per germline, CDR1 SGHVS and CDR2 FQNEAQ. CDR3 in DNA: TGTGCCAGCAGACGCAGGGGAAGCGGCGAGACCCAGTACTTC. Residues: CASRRRGSGETQYF.

This clone was observed a single time. This chain links TRBV11-2 with TRBJ2-7; 9 nucleotides line up with TRBD2. Germline V gene lookup returns CDR1 SGHAT and CDR2 FQNNGV. The V gene end was trimmed by 8 bases and the J gene end by 0 bases; junction bases not matched to a gene: 11. The CDR3 totals 16 residues. CDR3 loop: CASGPRYSGSSYEQYF. For the CDR3, the DNA is TGTGCCAGCGGTCCACGATATAGCGGGAGCTCCTACGAGCAGTACTTC.

The gene calls are TRBV6-6 and TRBJ1-1, with 7 bases aligning to TRBD1. The CDR3 totals 15 residues. Germline CDR1 is MNHNY and CDR2 is SVGAGI (reference sequence). The V segment lost 2 bases and the J segment 8 bases; nucleotides outside the gene matches: 11. CDR3: CASSYKFDREQEAFF. CDR3 bases: TGTGCCAGCAGTTACAAGTTCGACAGGGAACAGGAAGCTTTCTTT.

The V and J genes are TRBV6-1 and TRBJ2-7; D gene ambiguous. There are 12 residues in the CDR3. Trimming removed 6 bases from V and 3 bases from J, with 9 bases in between. The germline V gene has CDR1 MNHNS and CDR2 SASEGT. DNA for the CDR3: TGTGCCAGCAGCATGACAAGCTACGAGCAGTACTTC. Translating it yields CASSMTSYEQYF.

V usage is TRBV18 and J usage is TRBJ1-1; 7 positions agree with TRBD1. Germline-derived CDR1 and CDR2 are KGHSH and LQKENI. The ends lost 5 bases at V and 8 bases at J; junction bases unmatched: 2. The CDR3 sequence is 11 residues long. Written as DNA, the CDR3 is TGTGCCAGCTCAGACAGGGCAGAAGCTTTCTTT. Protein sequence: CASSDRAEAFF. The full variable domain, in which reference TRBV18 and TRBJ1-1 provide the parts outside the CDR3, is NAGVMQNPRHLVRRRGQEARLRCSPMKGHSHVYWYRQLPEEGLKFMVYLQKENIIDESGMPKERFSAEFPKEGPSILRIQQVVRGDSAAYFCASSDRAEAFFGQGTRLTVV.

This chain joins TRBV5-1 and TRBJ1-1, with 7 bases that match TRBD1. V lost 3 bases, J lost 2 bases, and 4 bases stayed unmatched. The CDR3 contains 14 residues. The germline gives CDR1 SGHRS, CDR2 YFSETQ. Written as DNA, the CDR3 is TGCGCCAGCAGCTCACAGGGGAGAAACACTGAAGCTTTCTTT. This translates into CASSSQGRNTEAFF.